The 21 T cell receptor beta chains below were found in one sample sequenced in a study of beta chain features in type 1 diabetes. Every bit of the isolated RNA underwent reverse transcription, so sequencing read expressed TCRB transcripts. Sequencing used immunoSEQ multiplex PCR; TCRdb keeps in-frame clones, though not all of them. The sample carries about 150,000 clones, over 8.5% recorded once. The source material was central memory CD4+ T cells from blood. The source is a man between 18 and 35 years old in good health.

Comments on this clone: The sample has other DNA sequences that encode this CDR3 too. The V gene is TRBV7-3, the J gene TRBJ2-1; 8 positions agree with TRBD2. CDR3 length equals 16 residues. Germline V gives CDR1 SGHTA, CDR2 FQGTGA. With V trimmed by 5 bases and J by 4 bases, 10 bases remained unmatched. The CDR3 nucleotides read TGTGCCAGCAGCCCCCCCGGGGGGGGCAGTTACAATGAGCAGTTCTTC. Its translation is CASSPPGGGSYNEQFF.

The CDR3 bases are TGTGCCAGCAGCTTAGTGCAGGGGCAAGAGACCCAGTACTTC. Translation: CASSLVQGQETQYF. The V gene is TRBV7-2, the J gene TRBJ2-5; D is possibly TRBD1 (6 bases). The germline V gene encodes CDR1 SGHTA and CDR2 FQGNSA. Deletions cut 1 base from V and 2 bases from J, with 8 bases between. This CDR3 spans 14 amino acids.

This clone was observed a handful of times. The chain combines TRBV11-2 with TRBJ2-1; the match to TRBD2 covers 7 bases. CDR1 is SGHAT and CDR2 is FQNNGV in the germline V gene. With V trimmed by 2 bases and J by 5 bases, 6 bases remained unmatched. This CDR3 contains 15 residues. CDR3: CASSLMRERHNEQFF. CDR3 DNA: TGTGCCAGCAGCTTAATGCGGGAGAGGCACAATGAGCAGTTCTTC.

This clone was found a few times. The chain carries TRBV18 and TRBJ2-3; the match to TRBD1 covers 8 bases. The germline gives CDR1 KGHSH, CDR2 LQKENI. The J segment lost 3 bases and the V segment lost 6 bases, leaving 8 bases of the junction unmatched. The length of the CDR3 is 15 residues. CDR3 sequence (DNA): TGTGCCAGCTCTCCTCAGGGGGCTACGACAGATACGCAGTATTTT. It encodes CASSPQGATTDTQYF.

The J gene is TRBJ1-1, the V gene TRBV30; 10 bases agree with TRBD1. Germline V CDR1 and CDR2: GTSNPN, SVGIG (reference sequence). With 5 bases clipped from V and 1 base from J, the junction kept 1 base outside the gene matches. The CDR3 has 13 amino acids. CDR3 nucleotides: TGTGCCTGGGGGACAGGGGAGAACACTGAAGCTTTCTTT. This sequence encodes CAWGTGENTEAFF.

This clone has a handful of counts. The chain recombines TRBV11-2 with TRBJ1-2; 9 nucleotides line up with TRBD1. This CDR3 has 13 residues. Germline V gene data show CDR1 as SGHAT and CDR2 as FQNNGV. V was pared by 4 bases and J by 8 bases, with 5 bases of the junction left unmatched. The CDR3, as DNA: TGTGCCAGCAGCTCGGGACAGGGCCAGGGCTACACCTTC. Translation: CASSSGQGQGYTF.

The V gene is TRBV13, the J gene TRBJ1-2, with a possible D match to TRBD1 (6 bases). Trimming left V 2 bases short and J 2 bases short, with 9 bases between. CDR1 PRHDT and CDR2 FYEKMQ come from the germline V gene (reference sequence). This CDR3 has 14 amino acids. CDR3: CASSLRGRNYGYTF. DNA of the CDR3: TGTGCCAGCAGCTTAAGGGGGAGAAACTATGGCTACACCTTC.

There are many counts of this clone. The V call is TRBV7-2, the J call TRBJ2-1; TRBD2 agrees at 12 bases. CDR1 and CDR2 (germline): SGHTA, FQGNSA. This CDR3 contains 14 residues. The trim removed 3 bases at V and 15 bases at J, leaving 9 bases unmatched. The CDR3 DNA follows: TGTGCCAGCAGCTTTTCCCCTACTAGCGGGGGGAGGTTCTTC. Translation: CASSFSPTSGGRFF. The complete variable domain, with remaining parts taken from reference TRBV7-2 and TRBJ2-1, reads GAGVSQSPSNKVTEKGKDVELRCDPISGHTALYWYRQSLGQGLEFLIYFQGNSAPDKSGLPSDRFSAERTGGSVSTLTIQRTQQEDSAVYLCASSFSPTSGGRFFGPGTRLTVL.

This clone was detected only a few times. The CDR3 DNA is TGTGCCAGCAGCGCTCGATTAGCGGGATCGGCAGATACGCAGTATTTT. As protein: CASSARLAGSADTQYF. V gene TRBV7-2 combines with J gene TRBJ2-3; 8 bases line up with TRBD2. Per the germline V gene, CDR1 is SGHTA and CDR2 is FQGNSA. The V gene end was trimmed by 5 bases and the J gene end by 4 bases; junction bases not matched to a gene: 11. The CDR3 runs 16 residues. Variable domain in full (rest from reference TRBV7-2 and TRBJ2-3): GAGVSQSPSNKVTEKGKDVELRCDPISGHTALYWYRQSLGQGLEFLIYFQGNSAPDKSGLPSDRFSAERTGGSVSTLTIQRTQQEDSAVYLCASSARLAGSADTQYFGPGTRLTVL.

Only a few counts were recorded for this clone. The V gene is TRBV29-1, the J gene TRBJ1-4, with 8 bases matching TRBD1. Germline V gene lookup returns CDR1 SQVTM and CDR2 ANQGSEA. The CDR3 sequence is 13 residues long. V gave up 5 bases and J gave up 3 bases; unmatched junction bases: 2. The CDR3: CSVRQGSNEKLFF. The DNA for the CDR3 is TGCAGCGTTCGACAGGGGTCTAATGAAAAACTGTTTTTT.

This clone has only a few counts. J is TRBJ1-5 and V is TRBV10-3; the D is unclear. Germline V gene lookup returns CDR1 ENHRY and CDR2 SYGVKD. V shed 5 bases and J shed 3 bases, with 14 bases lying between them. The CDR3 is 15 residues long. The chain's CDR3 is CAISLGGNNNQPQHF. DNA of the CDR3: TGTGCCATCAGTCTCGGAGGGAATAACAATCAGCCCCAGCATTTT.

In its sample, this clone was seen a few times. The V call is TRBV2, the J call TRBJ1-1; D remains ambiguous. This CDR3 spans 12 amino acids. Trimming took off 7 bases at V and 2 bases at J, with 8 bases between the two ends. Germline assignment: CDR1 SNHLY and CDR2 FYNNEI. CDR3 sequence: CASTLSNTEAFF. The CDR3 DNA reads as TGTGCCAGCACGCTGAGCAACACTGAAGCTTTCTTT.

This clone was seen a handful of times. This sequence joins TRBV5-1 and TRBJ2-2, with D perhaps TRBD1 (5 bases). Per germline, CDR1 SGHRS and CDR2 YFSETQ. Trimming took off 3 bases at V and 5 bases at J, with 11 bases between the two ends. The length of the CDR3 is 14 residues. CDR3 DNA: TGCGCCAGCAGCTACCCCAGGGAAACCGGGGAGCTGTTTTTT. It translates to CASSYPRETGELFF.

With respect to this clone: Other nucleotide sequences from this sample produce the same CDR3. V gene TRBV19 combines with J gene TRBJ2-1; 14 bases line up with TRBD2. Germline trimming cut 3 bases from V and 5 bases from J; bases unmatched to any gene: 3. This CDR3 has 16 residues. Looked up from germline, CDR1 is LNHDA and CDR2 is SQIVND (reference sequence). The CDR3 DNA sequence: TGTGCCAGTAGTATTCGACTAGCGGGAGGGGACAATGAGCAGTTCTTC. Protein product: CASSIRLAGGDNEQFF.

The CDR3 DNA reads as TGTGCCAGCAGTCCTCAAGAGACCCAGTACTTC. It yields the protein CASSPQETQYF. The J gene is TRBJ2-5, the V gene TRBV6-5; D is undetermined. V was clipped by 5 bases and J by 2 bases, with 3 bases between them. This CDR3 spans 11 amino acids. CDR1 is MNHEY, CDR2 SVGAGI, per germline.

This clone was seen only a few times. The rearrangement links TRBV7-2 to TRBJ2-1, with D unresolved. This CDR3 is 15 amino acids long. Germline V gives CDR1 SGHTA, CDR2 FQGNSA. V was clipped by 0 bases and J by 8 bases, with 14 bases between them. As DNA, the CDR3 is TGTGCCAGCAGCTTAGCTTCTGGGTTTAAGTATGAGCAGTTCTTC. Its protein product is CASSLASGFKYEQFF.

With regard to this clone: A read error may produce the germline difference seen at one junction end. V and J are TRBV29-1 and TRBJ1-4, with D perhaps TRBD1 (5 bases). The CDR3 has 13 amino acids. Germline V gene sequence: CDR1 SQVTM, CDR2 ANQGSEA. The CDR3 region has the DNA TGCAGCGTTGGGCAGGGTCCCAATGAAAAACTGTATTTT. This encodes CSVGQGPNEKLYF.

This clone was observed a handful of times. The genes are TRBV30 and TRBJ2-7, with a possible D match to TRBD1 (6 bases). The CDR3 runs 13 residues. The V and J ends lost 0 bases and 2 bases respectively, with 8 bases between them. Germline V gene lookup returns CDR1 GTSNPN and CDR2 SVGIG (reference sequence). In DNA form, the CDR3 reads TGTGCCTGGAGTGTTACAGGGCCCTACGAGCAGTACTTC. Translation: CAWSVTGPYEQYF.

The V and J genes are TRBV4-2 and TRBJ1-6; 10 positions agree with TRBD1. Germline lookup yields CDR1 LGHNA and CDR2 YNFKEQ. The V segment lost 1 base and the J segment 14 bases; nucleotides outside the gene matches: 11. The CDR3 is made up of 16 amino acids. In DNA, the CDR3 is TGTGCCAGCAGCCAAGGGACAGGGGGAACCGTCGGGGCCCTCCACTTT. As protein: CASSQGTGGTVGALHF.

There are a few counts of this clone. The chain employs TRBV11-1 and TRBJ2-7; D is ambiguous. Germline CDR1 is SGHAT and CDR2 is FQDESV (reference sequence). The V end lost 6 bases, the J end lost 6 bases, and 9 bases lay between the germline ends. The CDR3 loop spans 11 amino acids. The CDR3 region is CASRTASEQYF. The CDR3 coding sequence is TGTGCCAGCAGGACGGCTTCCGAGCAGTACTTC.

The chain employs TRBV6-4 and TRBJ2-4; either TRBD1 or TRBD2 may supply D (5 bases each). The CDR3 sequence is 14 residues long. Trimming stripped 2 bases from V and 2 bases from J, with 7 bases between. The germline V gene encodes CDR1 MRHNA and CDR2 SNTAGT. Here the CDR3 DNA reads TGTGCCAGCAGTGACAGGGGACCCAAAAACATTCAGTACTTC. Protein sequence: CASSDRGPKNIQYF.